This T cell receptor beta chain originates from a study of blood T cell repertoires in COVID-19. Clones were read by immunoSEQ multiplex PCR, and TCRdb kept only the in-frame ones, dropping some. The sample records roughly 180,000 clones, approximately 84% being singletons. Trimming stripped 1 base from V and 3 bases from J, with 11 bases between. Germline V lookup: CDR1 SGHRS, CDR2 YFSETQ. The CDR3 is made up of 14 amino acids. V usage is TRBV5-1 and J usage is TRBJ2-7, with D possibly matching TRBD2 (5 bases). Material for sequencing was peripheral blood. The origin of this receptor is a human donor in a cohort sampled during active COVID-19. This CDR3 is CASSLRGLGYEQYF. CDR3 nucleotide sequence: TGCGCCAGCAGCTTGCGGGGTTTAGGCTACGAGCAGTACTTC.